Following are 24 T cell receptor beta chains from one sample sequenced in a study of T cell repertoires in cytomegalovirus infection. Antigens for these TCRs are unknown. Using its own MiXCR run on the reads, TCRdb lists one record per CDR3 protein. The table has about 920,000 distinct CDR3 sequences, approximately 32% seen once. Sequences were derived from cultured CD8+ T cells from PBMCs, sampled from culture after CMV antigen stimulation. All receptors derive from a human donor in good health (CMV status not recorded). Some clones in this sample may be carry-over from other donors' samples.

The chain joins TRBV14 to TRBJ1-1, with D unresolved. V lost 4 bases and J 0 bases, leaving 9 bases between the germline ends. This CDR3 has 14 residues. CDR1 and CDR2 (germline): SGHDN, FVKESK. CDR3 in amino acids: CASSLSWVNTEAFF. The DNA of the CDR3 is TGTGCCAGCAGCCTGAGCTGGGTGAACACTGAAGCTTTCTTT.

In its sample, this clonotype was seen many times. The DNA is left out, because the CDR3 cannot be placed on it with certainty; the CDR3 is given as TCRdb lists it. The rearrangement joins TRBV7-2 to TRBJ2-7; whether TRBD2, the table's D call, matches the DNA was not checked. Germline CDR1 SGHTA, CDR2 FQGNSA. The CDR3 is 14 amino acids long, termini counted. CDR3 sequence reads: CASSSSAGGPEQYF.

This clonotype has only a few counts. The chain couples TRBV2 to TRBJ2-5, with D possibly TRBD1 on 6 matching bases. V lost 7 bases and J 3 bases, leaving 12 bases between the germline ends. The germline gives CDR1 SNHLY, CDR2 FYNNEI. The CDR3 sequence is 13 residues long. The CDR3, as DNA: TGTGCCAGCACCTGGGACATGGAAGAGACCCAGTACTTC. It is translated as CASTWDMEETQYF.

In its sample, this clonotype was seen a few times. In nucleotides, the CDR3 is TGTGCCAGCAGTGCGATGGGGCCAGGAGAGACCCAGTACTTC. As protein: CASSAMGPGETQYF. This chain joins TRBV6-1 and TRBJ2-5; TRBD1 is a possible D gene (5 bases). The CDR3 length is 14 residues. Trimming cost V 4 bases and J 4 bases, with 13 bases left between them. Germline V CDR1 and CDR2: MNHNS, SASEGT.

The gene calls are TRBV2 and TRBJ2-2; D uncertain. Trimming removed 4 bases at V and 1 base at J, with 7 bases between. The CDR3 runs 14 residues. CDR1 is SNHLY, CDR2 FYNNEI, per germline. The CDR3 here is CASSVNLNTGELFF. CDR3 sequence (DNA): TGTGCCAGCAGTGTAAACTTGAACACCGGGGAGCTGTTTTTT. The variable domain in full, with the rest retrieved from reference TRBV2 and TRBJ2-2, is EPEVTQTPSHQVTQMGQEVILRCVPISNHLYFYWYRQILGQKVEFLVSFYNNEISEKSEIFDDQFSVERPDGSNFTLKIRSTKLEDSAMYFCASSVNLNTGELFFGEGSRLTVL.

This clonotype was observed a handful of times. The chain recombines TRBV14 with TRBJ2-3; a weak D match, TRBD1 (5 bases). Trimming pared 5 bases from V and 0 bases from J, leaving 9 bases between. The CDR3 is 14 amino acids. Germline loops: CDR1 SGHDN, CDR2 FVKESK. As DNA, the CDR3 is TGTGCCAGCAGCTCCTACAGGAGCACAGATACGCAGTATTTT. Amino acids: CASSSYRSTDTQYF.

V usage is TRBV4-1 and J usage is TRBJ2-7, with a possible D match to TRBD2 (6 bases). The V end was cut by 1 base, the J end by 3 bases, with 10 bases between. The CDR3 extends over 14 amino acids. Germline V gene sequence: CDR1 MGHRA, CDR2 YSYEKL. The CDR3 nucleotides are TGCGCCAGCAGCCAAGTGACCGGGGGCTACGAGCAGTACGTC. This gives the protein CASSQVTGGYEQYV.

The CDR3 nucleotides read TGCAGTGCTAGACCTACCACTAGTTCTCTCTACAATGAGCAGTTCTTC. The encoded protein is CSARPTTSSLYNEQFF. The chain employs TRBV20-1 and TRBJ2-1; possible D gene TRBD2, 5 bases. V was pared by 2 bases and J by 3 bases, with 17 bases between. Germline assignment: CDR1 DFQATT and CDR2 SNEGSKA (reference sequence). This CDR3 is built from 16 residues.

This clonotype has a count of ten or more. The J gene is TRBJ2-7, the V gene TRBV7-8, with D perhaps TRBD1 (6 bases). V gave up 8 bases and J gave up 5 bases, with 13 bases separating them. The CDR3 totals 12 residues. Per the germline V gene, CDR1 is SGHVS and CDR2 is FQNEAQ. CDR3 nucleotides: TGTGCCAGCTTCGGCAGGGGTCACGAGCAGTACGTC. This codes for CASFGRGHEQYV.

The chain carries TRBV6-1 and TRBJ2-2; 7 bases map to TRBD2. Germline V lookup: CDR1 MNHNS, CDR2 SASEGT. This CDR3 region has 15 residues. V shed 5 bases, J shed 3 bases, and the junction held 6 bases outside the gene matches. CDR3 in DNA: TGTGCCAGCAGTATCAGCGGGGTTTACACCGGGGAGCTGTTTTTT. Amino acids: CASSISGVYTGELFF.

Comment on this clonotype: A single base separates this from a much larger clone, so it may be a read error. The chain couples TRBV7-2 to TRBJ1-1; 7 bases map to TRBD1. Germline V gene sequence: CDR1 SGHTA, CDR2 FQGNSA. The CDR3 is 13 residues long. CDR3 amino acids: CANSSRGSTEAFF. In DNA, the CDR3 is TGTGCCAACAGCTCCAGGGGGTCTACTGAAGCTTTCTTT.

A remark on this clonotype: Possible read error: a much larger clone is one base away. V usage is TRBV27 and J usage is TRBJ2-2, with D tentatively TRBD1 or TRBD2 (5 bases each). V gave up 6 bases and J gave up 1 base, with 9 bases separating them. Germline CDR1 reads MNHEY; CDR2 reads SMNVEV (reference sequence). The CDR3 runs to 14 residues. The CDR3 DNA follows: TGTGCCAGCAGGTGGGGACGGAACACCGGGGAGCTGTTTTTT. Amino acids: CASRWGRNTGELFF.

This clonotype was seen a handful of times. The rearrangement uses TRBV19 and TRBJ1-2, with D perhaps TRBD1 (5 bases). Germline CDR1 is LNHDA and CDR2 is SQIVND (reference sequence). This CDR3 region has 13 residues. Trimming pared 9 bases from V and 4 bases from J, leaving 15 bases between. CDR3 in amino acids: CASTVEGPYGYTF. CDR3 nucleotides: TGTGCCAGCACGGTTGAGGGGCCCTATGGCTACACCTTC.

This chain connects TRBV6-6 to TRBJ2-7; 8 nucleotides align to TRBD1. The CDR3 has 14 amino acids. V lost 2 bases, J lost 2 bases, and 2 bases stayed unmatched. Germline-derived CDR1 and CDR2 are MNHNY and SVGAGI (reference sequence). CDR3 sequence reads: CASSYKTGAYEQYV. Here the CDR3 DNA reads TGTGCCAGCAGTTACAAGACAGGGGCCTACGAGCAGTACGTC.

The CDR3 DNA reads as TGTGCCAGTACCCCCCCAGAGAACTATGGCTACACCTTC. Translating gives CASTPPENYGYTF. The rearrangement uses TRBV19 and TRBJ1-2; D ambiguous. The CDR3 spans 13 residues. Trimming pared 7 bases from V and 2 bases from J, leaving 11 bases between. Germline CDR1 reads LNHDA; CDR2 reads SQIVND (reference sequence).

Remarks on this clonotype: The junction departs from the called germline gene at one end, perhaps through a read error. V gene TRBV7-8 combines with J gene TRBJ2-5; D may be TRBD1 or TRBD2 (5 bases each). The CDR3 loop spans 16 amino acids. CDR1 SGHVS and CDR2 FQNEAQ come from the germline V gene. DNA of the CDR3: TGTGCCAGCAGCGGCCCGGCGGTTGGGGACCAAGAGACCCGGTACTTC. Protein sequence: CASSGPAVGDQETRYF.

The CDR3: CASSQNRGSNQPQHF. Here the CDR3 DNA reads TGCGCCAGCAGCCAAAACAGGGGTAGCAATCAGCCCCAGCATTTT. The rearrangement links TRBV4-3 to TRBJ1-5, with TRBD1 matching 7 bases. Germline values: CDR1 LGHNA, CDR2 YSLEER. The CDR3 covers 15 residues. J lost 0 bases, V lost 2 bases, and 1 base had no gene match.

The CDR3 spells CATLRAGSYEQYF. The CDR3 DNA follows: TGTGCCACCCTCCGGGCAGGTTCCTACGAGCAGTACTTC. The chain joins TRBV12-3 or TRBV12-4 to TRBJ2-7; D is unclear. Trimming left V 10 bases short and J 1 base short, with 14 bases between. The CDR3 spans 13 residues.

The chain employs TRBV13 and TRBJ2-3; 12 bases map to TRBD2. V dropped 1 base and J dropped 6; count of bases not matched to a gene: 8. The CDR3 sequence is 17 residues long. CDR1 and CDR2 (germline): PRHDT, FYEKMQ (reference sequence). CDR3 amino acids: CASSLVKASGGEDTQYF. The CDR3 DNA follows: TGTGCCAGCAGCTTAGTGAAGGCTAGCGGGGGGGAGGATACGCAGTATTTT.

In regard to this clonotype: One junction end disagrees with the germline gene, perhaps due to a read error. The chain has TRBV12-3 or TRBV12-4 and TRBJ2-7, with 7 bases fitting TRBD1. The CDR3 is made up of 13 amino acids. This CDR3 is CVSSRDRTYEQYF. The CDR3 coding sequence is TGTGTCAGCAGTCGGGACAGAACCTACGAGCAGTACTTC.

This chain uses TRBV20-1 with TRBJ2-5; TRBD2 matches 11 bases. CDR3 size: 13 residues. The junction had 6 bases not matched to a gene; V was cut back by 7 bases and J by 5 bases. Germline assignment: CDR1 DFQATT and CDR2 SNEGSKA (reference sequence). CDR3 bases: TGCAGTGTAGCGGGGGGGCGTGGGGAGACCCAGTACTTC. Translating it yields CSVAGGRGETQYF.

The chain carries TRBV7-9 and TRBJ1-2; D is ambiguous. Germline-derived CDR1 and CDR2 are SEHNR and FQNEAQ (reference sequence). With 7 bases removed from V and 1 base from J, the gap between germline ends came to 13 bases. CDR3 length equals 14 residues. DNA for the CDR3: TGTGCCAGCAAGAAGGTGGGGATTAACTATGGCTACACCTTC. Translating it yields CASKKVGINYGYTF.

The V and J genes are TRBV24-1 and TRBJ2-5; 7 bases align to TRBD1. J lost 0 bases, V lost 8 bases, and 8 bases had no gene match. This CDR3 region has 15 residues. From germline, CDR1 is KGHDR and CDR2 SFDVKD. DNA for the CDR3: TGTGCCACCACCTCTGGGGACAGCTACCAAGAGACCCAGTACTTC. Translation gives CATTSGDSYQETQYF.

This clonotype counts as medium-sized. The chain couples TRBV7-2 to TRBJ1-2, with D uncertain. V was trimmed by 1 base and J by 8 bases, leaving 14 bases between them. The germline V gene has CDR1 SGHTA and CDR2 FQGNSA. The CDR3 totals 14 residues. CDR3 DNA sequence: TGTGCCAGCAGCTTAGAGTCGGGGTTGAGGGGCTACACCTTC. Translated: CASSLESGLRGYTF.